The rows below give T cell receptor beta chains drawn from one sample of a study of blood T cell repertoires in COVID-19. This table comes from immunoSEQ multiplex PCR, and its TCRdb copy is limited to in-frame clones, with some not included. The sample yields just over 85,000 clones, about 88% seen once. The sample comprised peripheral blood. These receptors all stem from a man aged 45 to 65 with acute or convalescent COVID-19. CDR3s include the opening cysteine and the closing phenylalanine or tryptophan. A D gene is named only where the DNA matches it firmly. A row's size may be missing; if present it is once, few, many or a size class.

clone_size	v_call	d_call	j_call	cdr3_aa	cdr3_nt
-	TRBV5-4	-	TRBJ2-7	CASSLGGSSYEQYF	TGTGCCAGCAGCTTGGGAGGTAGCTCCTACGAGCAGTACTTC
-	TRBV19	TRBD2	TRBJ2-5	CASSILLPGGPLETQYF	TGTGCCAGTAGTATTCTCCTTCCGGGGGGGCCACTAGAGACCCAGTACTTC
-	TRBV25-1	-	TRBJ1-3	CASSAGTGVNSGNTIYF	TGTGCCAGCAGTGCCGGCACAGGAGTTAACTCTGGAAACACCATATATTTT
-	TRBV5-1	-	TRBJ2-3	CASSRQQGLGEDTQYF	TGCGCCAGCAGCCGACAGCAGGGGTTAGGGGAAGATACGCAGTATTTT
-	TRBV7-2	-	TRBJ2-3	CASSLGGGGADTQYF	TGTGCCAGCAGCTTAGGAGGGGGGGGCGCAGATACGCAGTATTTT
-	TRBV19	TRBD1	TRBJ1-4	CASSIQGAEKLFF	TGTGCCAGTAGTATCCAGGGGGCGGAAAAACTGTTTTTT
once	TRBV5-1	-	TRBJ2-5	CASSLAPQGQETQYF	TGCGCCAGCAGCTTGGCCCCACAGGGTCAAGAGACCCAGTACTTC
-	TRBV3-1/TRBV3-2	TRBD1	TRBJ1-2	CASRPTGVNYGYTF	TGTGCCAGCAGACCAACAGGGGTTAACTATGGCTACACCTTC
-	TRBV5-4	TRBD1	TRBJ1-1	CASSPPTGRTTEAFF	TGTGCCAGCAGCCCACCGACAGGGAGAACTACTGAAGCTTTCTTT
-	TRBV15	-	TRBJ1-3	CATSSLAGLSSGNTIYF	TGTGCCACCAGCAGCCTAGCGGGACTATCCTCTGGAAACACCATATATTTT
once	TRBV5-1	-	TRBJ2-2	CASSPGGAATGELFF	TGCGCCAGCAGCCCCGGTGGGGCAGCCACCGGGGAGCTGTTTTTT
-	TRBV6-5	-	TRBJ2-7	CASSYPSAGGHEQYF	TGTGCCAGCAGTTACCCCTCCGCTGGGGGCCACGAGCAGTACTTC
-	TRBV11-2	-	TRBJ1-3	CASRQIGNTIYF	TGTGCCAGCAGACAGATTGGAAACACCATATATTTT
-	TRBV27	-	TRBJ1-6	CASRIQANYSPLHF	TGTGCCAGCAGAATTCAGGCGAACTATTCACCCCTCCACTTT
once	TRBV11-2	-	TRBJ2-1	CASSLDSYFRYEQFF	TGTGCCAGCAGCTTAGATAGCTATTTTCGGTATGAGCAGTTCTTC
-	TRBV21-1	-	TRBJ1-5	CASSTPPTGTGPVQPQHF	TGTGCCAGCAGCACCCCTCCCACCGGGACAGGTCCTGTTCAGCCCCAGCATTTT
-	TRBV30	TRBD1	TRBJ1-5	CAWGTGANQPQHF	TGTGCCTGGGGGACAGGGGCCAATCAGCCCCAGCATTTT
-	TRBV5-1	-	TRBJ2-3	CASSLVPTGSTDTQYF	TGCGCCAGCAGCTTGGTACCTACCGGGAGCACAGATACGCAGTATTTT
-	TRBV12-3/TRBV12-4	-	TRBJ1-1	CASSFSGTEAFF	TGTGCCAGCAGTTTCTCAGGGACTGAAGCTTTCTTT
-	TRBV7-9	-	TRBJ1-2	CASSSRGEGNYGYTF	TGTGCCAGCAGCTCCCGAGGGGAGGGTAACTATGGCTACACCTTC
-	TRBV19	-	TRBJ1-2	CASSIVNSNYGYTF	TGTGCCAGTAGTATCGTTAATAGTAACTATGGCTACACCTTC
-	TRBV7-2	TRBD1	TRBJ1-2	CASSPRDRANYGYTF	TGTGCCAGCAGCCCGAGGGACAGGGCTAACTATGGCTACACCTTC
few	TRBV15	-	TRBJ1-6	CATRSGQVNSPLHF	TGTGCCACCAGAAGTGGCCAGGTCAATTCACCCCTCCACTTT
-	TRBV19	-	TRBJ1-5	CASSIEGDNQPQHF	TGTGCCAGTAGTATAGAAGGGGACAATCAGCCCCAGCATTTT
-	TRBV23-1	-	TRBJ2-5	CASSHRTEKETQYF	TGCGCCAGCAGTCATCGGACAGAAAAAGAGACCCAGTACTTC
-	TRBV7-8	TRBD1	TRBJ2-7	CASSARQGSYEQYF	TGTGCCAGCAGCGCCCGACAGGGATCGTACGAGCAGTACTTC
-	TRBV9	TRBD1	TRBJ1-2	CASSGSGQSYGYTF	TGTGCCAGCAGCGGATCGGGACAGTCCTATGGCTACACCTTC
-	TRBV9	TRBD1	TRBJ2-3	CASGGQGVDTQYF	TGTGCCAGCGGAGGCCAGGGGGTAGATACGCAGTATTTT
-	TRBV10-3	-	TRBJ2-3	CAISEGGGDTQYF	TGTGCCATCAGTGAGGGGGGCGGAGATACGCAGTATTTT
-	TRBV28	TRBD1	TRBJ1-1	CASSTPRGGVSEAFF	TGTGCCAGCAGTACTCCCCGAGGGGGCGTATCTGAAGCTTTCTTT
-	TRBV6-5	-	TRBJ1-2	CASIGGGGYGYTF	TGTGCCAGCATTGGGGGAGGAGGATATGGCTACACCTTC
-	TRBV12-3/TRBV12-4	-	TRBJ2-7	CASSLKTSGWQYF	TGTGCCAGCAGTTTAAAAACGAGCGGGTGGCAGTACTTC
-	TRBV21-1	-	TRBJ1-2	CASSKFGQVVTF	TGTGCCAGCAGCAAGTTCGGACAGGTGGTCACCTTC
-	TRBV18	-	TRBJ1-1	CASSPTVGAQNTEAFF	TGTGCCAGCTCACCTACCGTGGGCGCACAGAACACTGAAGCTTTCTTT
-	TRBV5-8	-	TRBJ1-2	CASSAIDRLYGYTF	TGTGCCAGCAGCGCTATCGACAGGCTCTATGGCTACACCTTC
-	TRBV6-5	TRBD1	TRBJ2-3	CASRTGTGGPDTQYF	TGTGCCAGTCGAACAGGGACAGGGGGCCCAGATACGCAGTATTTT